A selection of T cell receptor beta chains follows, all from one sample in a study of T cells in Graves' hyperthyroidism and ophthalmopathy. TCRdb called the multiplex PCR reads again in MiXCR, with one record for every CDR3 protein. In the table there are over 450,000 distinct CDR3 sequences, approximately 17% of which are singletons. Sequenced input: blood. The receptors were gathered from a woman between 18 and 30 years old with Graves' ophthalmopathy. Each CDR3 is given with its conserved first and last residue. A D gene is named only where the DNA matches it firmly. Rows give clone size only sometimes, using once, few, many, or a class for an expanded clone.

size	J	V	D	DNA	CDR3
many	TRBJ2-1	TRBV18	TRBD1	TGTGCCAGCTCACCTCCGCTCGGACAGGGTCAGTTCTTC	CASSPPLGQGQFF
-	TRBJ2-5	TRBV30	-	TGTGCCTGGAGGGGCGGGGAAGAGACCCAGTACTTC	CAWRGGEETQYF
-	TRBJ2-2	TRBV3-1	-	TGTGCCAGCAGCCAAGCCAGGGCGGTTACCGGGGAGCTGTTTTTT	CASSQARAVTGELFF
many	TRBJ2-7	TRBV7-6	-	TGTGCCAGCAGCGCCCTCCTGACGGGGCCCTCCTACGAGCAGTACTTC	CASSALLTGPSYEQYF
-	TRBJ2-7	TRBV4-1	-	TGCGCCAGCAGCCAATTCGGGAACTCCTACGAGCAGTACTTC	CASSQFGNSYEQYF
-	TRBJ2-7	TRBV5-6	-	TGTGCCAGCAGCACGGGCTCCTACGAGCAGTACTTC	CASSTGSYEQYF
-	TRBJ2-7	TRBV6-2/TRBV6-3	TRBD1	TGTGCCAGCAGTAGACAGGGGAAATACGAGCAGTACTTC	CASSRQGKYEQYF
many	TRBJ2-1	TRBV11-2	-	TGTGCCAGCAGCTTACTACGGGGCTACAATGAGCAGTTCTTC	CASSLLRGYNEQFF
many	TRBJ2-3	TRBV3-1	-	TGTGCCAGCAGCCAAGATGTGACTCTCTACGGCACAGATACGCAGTATTTT	CASSQDVTLYGTDTQYF
-	TRBJ2-7	TRBV7-9	-	TGTGCCAGCAGCTACGCCGGGACATACCGATACGAGCAGTACTTC	CASSYAGTYRYEQYF
many	TRBJ2-7	TRBV28	TRBD2	TGTGCCAGCAGCGCTACGGGAGGTTCCTACTACGAGCAGTACTTC	CASSATGGSYYEQYF
many	TRBJ2-3	TRBV2	-	TGTGCCAGCAGTGAAGCTCCTCCCGTGGATACGCAGTATTTT	CASSEAPPVDTQYF
-	TRBJ2-7	TRBV4-1	-	TGCGCCAGCAGCCAAAATAGCGGCTCCTACGAGCAGTACTTC	CASSQNSGSYEQYF
few	TRBJ2-1	TRBV7-3	-	TGTGCCAGCAGCCCGAACAGGGTTTCCTACAATGAGCAGTTCTTC	CASSPNRVSYNEQFF
-	TRBJ2-6	TRBV19	TRBD1	TGTGCCAGTAGTCGCGGGACAGGCTTCTCTGGGGCCAACGTCCTGACTTTC	CASSRGTGFSGANVLTF
once	TRBJ1-5	TRBV28	-	TGTGCCAGCCTGACGGCGGGGGCGTACAATCAGCCCCAGCATTTT	CASLTAGAYNQPQHF
-	TRBJ1-4	TRBV6-5	-	TGTGCCAGCAGTTACTCTGACGGACCACAAGTGGAACTGTTTTTT	CASSYSDGPQVELFF
-	TRBJ1-2	TRBV5-1	-	TGCGCCAGCAGCTTGGAGGGCCAGGCCAACTATGGCTACACCTTC	CASSLEGQANYGYTF
-	TRBJ2-7	TRBV14	TRBD2	TGTGCCAGCAGCCAAGATCGGGCTAGCGGGACCATCTCCTACGAGCAGTACTTC	CASSQDRASGTISYEQYF
-	TRBJ2-3	TRBV5-1	-	TGCGCCAGCAGCTTGGATCGCGCGTTCACAGATACGCAGTATTTT	CASSLDRAFTDTQYF
few	TRBJ2-5	TRBV11-2	-	TGTGCCAGCAGCTTAGTAATCGGGACCCAGTACTTC	CASSLVIGTQYF
-	TRBJ2-7	TRBV6-2/TRBV6-3	TRBD1	TGTGCCAGCAGTGCCTCCGGGACAGGCCTCGAGCAGTACTTC	CASSASGTGLEQYF
-	TRBJ2-7	TRBV4-1	TRBD1	TGCGCCAGCAGCCAGGAGGGACAGGTTTACGAGCAGTACTTC	CASSQEGQVYEQYF
many	TRBJ1-2	TRBV11-2	-	TGTGCCAGCAGCTTAGACAATGGGCTAGTGGACGGTGACGGCTACACCTTC	CASSLDNGLVDGDGYTF
few	TRBJ1-3	TRBV7-8	-	TGTGCCAGCAGCTTCGCCGGGGGGACCACTGGAAACACCATATATTTT	CASSFAGGTTGNTIYF
-	TRBJ1-1	TRBV6-1	-	TGTGCCAGCACCCGGATGAATCCAGAGAACACTGAAGCTTTCTTT	CASTRMNPENTEAFF
many	TRBJ1-6	TRBV3-1	TRBD1	TGTGCCAGCAGCCAGCGAGGACAGGCCGATGATTCACCCCTCCACTTT	CASSQRGQADDSPLHF
medium-sized	TRBJ2-1	TRBV2	TRBD2	TGTGCCAGCGGGAGGGACTCCTACAATGAGCAGTTCTTC	CASGRDSYNEQFF
-	TRBJ2-7	TRBV4-1	TRBD1	TGCGCCAGCAGACAAGTGGATGTAGGGCAGGGGGCCGACTACGAGCAGTACTTC	CASRQVDVGQGADYEQYF
-	TRBJ2-3	TRBV5-1	-	TGCGCCAGCAGCTTGGACGCCGGAAGTAACACAGATACGCAGTATTTT	CASSLDAGSNTDTQYF
many	TRBJ2-3	TRBV3-1	TRBD1	TGTGCCAGCAGCCAAGTTGCAGGGGGCCCAGATACGCAGTATTTT	CASSQVAGGPDTQYF
few	TRBJ2-1	TRBV4-1	TRBD2	TGCGCCAGCAGCGACCCCCGGACTAGGTACAATGAGCAGTTCTTC	CASSDPRTRYNEQFF
few	TRBJ2-5	TRBV4-1	TRBD2	TGCGCCAGCAGCCAAGGGATAGCGGGGAGGTACCAAGAGACCCAGTACTTC	CASSQGIAGRYQETQYF